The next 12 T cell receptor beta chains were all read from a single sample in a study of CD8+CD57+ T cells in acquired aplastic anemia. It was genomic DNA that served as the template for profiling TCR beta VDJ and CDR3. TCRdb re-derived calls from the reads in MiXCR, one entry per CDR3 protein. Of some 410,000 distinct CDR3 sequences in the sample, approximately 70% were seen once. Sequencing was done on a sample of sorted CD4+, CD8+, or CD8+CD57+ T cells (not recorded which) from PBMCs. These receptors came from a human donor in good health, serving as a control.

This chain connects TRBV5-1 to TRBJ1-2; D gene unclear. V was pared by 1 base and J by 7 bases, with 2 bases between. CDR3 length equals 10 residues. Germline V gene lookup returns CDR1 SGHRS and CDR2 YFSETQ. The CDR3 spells CASSLFGYTF. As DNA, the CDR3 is TGCGCCAGCAGCTTGTTTGGCTACACCTTC.

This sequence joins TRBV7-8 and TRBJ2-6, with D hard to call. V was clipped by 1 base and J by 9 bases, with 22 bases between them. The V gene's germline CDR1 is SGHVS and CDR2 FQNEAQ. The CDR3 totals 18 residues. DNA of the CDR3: TGTGCCAGCAGCTTAGAGCGCACGGCGGATGAGCAGTTCAACGTCCTGACTTTC. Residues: CASSLERTADEQFNVLTF.

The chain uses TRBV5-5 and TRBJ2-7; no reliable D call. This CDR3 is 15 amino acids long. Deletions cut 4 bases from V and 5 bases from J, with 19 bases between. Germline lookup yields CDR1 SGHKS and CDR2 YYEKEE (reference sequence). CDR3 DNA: TGTGCCAGCAGCCGGGTACGGCGAGCGACCCACGAGCAGTACTTC. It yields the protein CASSRVRRATHEQYF.

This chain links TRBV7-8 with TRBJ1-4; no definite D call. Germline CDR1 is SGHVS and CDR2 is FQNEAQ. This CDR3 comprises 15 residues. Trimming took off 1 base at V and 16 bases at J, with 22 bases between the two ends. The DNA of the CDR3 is TGTGCCAGCAGCTTAGTTTATGGCAGCACCTACGAGCAGTTTTTT. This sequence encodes CASSLVYGSTYEQFF.

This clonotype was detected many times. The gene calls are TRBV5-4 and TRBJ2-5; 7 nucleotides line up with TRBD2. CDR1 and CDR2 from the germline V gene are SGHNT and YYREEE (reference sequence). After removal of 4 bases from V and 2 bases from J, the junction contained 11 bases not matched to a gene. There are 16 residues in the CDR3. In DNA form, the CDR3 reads TGTGCCAGCAGCACTAGGCGGGGGAGACTTCAAGAGACCCAGTACTTC. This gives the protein CASSTRRGRLQETQYF.

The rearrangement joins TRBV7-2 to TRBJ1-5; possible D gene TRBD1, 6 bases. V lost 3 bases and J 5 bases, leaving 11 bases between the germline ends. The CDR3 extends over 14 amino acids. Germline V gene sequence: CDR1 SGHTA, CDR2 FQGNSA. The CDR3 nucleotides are TGTGCCAGCAGCTTCGGACAGAAGTATCAGCCCCAGCATTTT. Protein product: CASSFGQKYQPQHF.

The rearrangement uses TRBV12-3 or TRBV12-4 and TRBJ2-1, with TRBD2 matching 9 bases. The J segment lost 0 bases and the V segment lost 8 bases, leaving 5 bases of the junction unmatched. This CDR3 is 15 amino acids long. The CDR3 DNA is TGTGCCAGCGGTAGCGGGGGTAGCTCCTACAATGAGCAGTTCTTC. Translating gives CASGSGGSSYNEQFF.

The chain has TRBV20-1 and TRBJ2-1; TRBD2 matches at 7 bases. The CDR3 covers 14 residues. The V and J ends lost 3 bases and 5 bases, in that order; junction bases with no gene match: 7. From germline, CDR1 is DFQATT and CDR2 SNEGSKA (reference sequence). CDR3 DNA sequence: TGCAGTGCTAGGTGGCTAGCGGAGAACAATGAGCAGTTCTTC. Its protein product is CSARWLAENNEQFF.

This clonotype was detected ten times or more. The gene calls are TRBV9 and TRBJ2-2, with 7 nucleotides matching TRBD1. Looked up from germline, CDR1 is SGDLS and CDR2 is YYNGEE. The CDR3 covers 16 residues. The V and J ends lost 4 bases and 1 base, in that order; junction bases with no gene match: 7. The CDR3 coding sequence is TGTGCCAGCAGCTCCCTGACAGGGAAGAACACCGGGGAGCTGTTTTTT. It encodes CASSSLTGKNTGELFF. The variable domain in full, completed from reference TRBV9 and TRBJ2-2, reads DSGVTQTPKHLITATGQRVTLRCSPRSGDLSVYWYQQSLDQGLQFLIQYYNGEERAKGNILERFSAQQFPDLHSELNLSSLELGDSALYFCASSSLTGKNTGELFFGEGSRLTVL.

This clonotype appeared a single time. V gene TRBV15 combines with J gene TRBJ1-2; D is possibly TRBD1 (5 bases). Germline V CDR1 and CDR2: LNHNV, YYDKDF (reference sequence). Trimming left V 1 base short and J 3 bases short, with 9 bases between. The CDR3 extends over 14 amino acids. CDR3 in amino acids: CATSRGQGYYGYTF. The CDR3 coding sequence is TGTGCCACCAGCAGAGGTCAGGGTTACTATGGCTACACCTTC.

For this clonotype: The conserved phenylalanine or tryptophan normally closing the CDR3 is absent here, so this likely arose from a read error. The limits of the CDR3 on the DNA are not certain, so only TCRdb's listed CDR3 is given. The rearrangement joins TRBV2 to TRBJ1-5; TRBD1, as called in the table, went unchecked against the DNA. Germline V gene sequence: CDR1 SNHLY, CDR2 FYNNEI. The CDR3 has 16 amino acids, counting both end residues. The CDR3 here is CASSEARAAHNQQQFV.

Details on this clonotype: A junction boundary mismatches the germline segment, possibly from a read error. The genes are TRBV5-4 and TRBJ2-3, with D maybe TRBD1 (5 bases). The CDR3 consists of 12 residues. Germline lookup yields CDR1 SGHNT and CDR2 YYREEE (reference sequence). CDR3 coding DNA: TGTGCCAGCTCCACTGCCAGGGATACGCAGTACTTT. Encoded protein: CASSTARDTQYF.